These 16 T cell receptor beta chains were sequenced from one sample in a study of CD8 T cells in ankylosing spondylitis. MiXCR, run by TCRdb on the 5' RACE reads, gives a single entry per CDR3 protein. This sample has roughly 97,000 distinct CDR3 sequences, with about 8.3% found just once. Source material: blood, either unsorted or a sorted T cell fraction (not recorded which). All receptors come from a male donor with ankylosing spondylitis or in good health (not recorded which).

The rearrangement uses TRBV7-2 and TRBJ1-6; 7 nucleotides match TRBD1. The CDR3 has 15 amino acids. CDR1 SGHTA and CDR2 FQGNSA come from the germline V gene. V trimming: 6 bases; J trimming: 10 bases; junction bases outside the gene matches: 12. This CDR3 is CASSPTGTSGSPLHF. The CDR3 region has the DNA TGTGCCAGCAGTCCGACAGGGACCTCGGGGTCACCCCTCCACTTT.

This clonotype was seen at least ten times. The chain recombines TRBV15 with TRBJ1-1; D gene ambiguous. The germline V gene encodes CDR1 LNHNV and CDR2 YYDKDF (reference sequence). The V end was cut by 1 base, the J end by 3 bases, with 9 bases between. The CDR3 is 14 amino acids. CDR3 loop: CATSRAQVYTEAFF. The CDR3 DNA is TGTGCCACCAGCAGAGCCCAGGTATACACTGAAGCTTTCTTT.

This clonotype occurred many times. This chain joins TRBV12-3 or TRBV12-4 and TRBJ2-3; D might be TRBD1 or TRBD2, each matching 6 bases. V was cut by 7 bases and J by 0 bases, with 14 bases left in between. This CDR3 spans 15 amino acids. Here the CDR3 reads CASTAGHQSTDTQYF. CDR3 sequence (DNA): TGTGCCAGCACCGCGGGACACCAAAGCACAGATACGCAGTATTTT.

This clonotype occurred many times. This chain connects TRBV18 to TRBJ1-6, with D perhaps TRBD1 (5 bases). The CDR3 spans 14 residues. Germline CDR1 and CDR2: KGHSH and LQKENI. The V end lost 4 bases, the J end lost 11 bases, and 15 bases lay between the germline ends. CDR3 DNA sequence: TGTGCCAGCTCACGAGGGACTCTACTGGCACCCCTCCACTTT. Its translation: CASSRGTLLAPLHF.

In its sample, this clonotype was seen many times. This chain uses TRBV6-5 with TRBJ1-1; D perhaps matches TRBD1 (5 bases). V was trimmed by 5 bases and J by 5 bases, leaving 9 bases between them. CDR3 length equals 12 residues. The V gene's germline CDR1 is MNHEY and CDR2 SVGAGI. The CDR3 loop is CASSRGHTEAFF. The CDR3, as DNA: TGTGCCAGCAGTCGCGGACATACTGAAGCTTTCTTT.

This clonotype occurred many times. V gene TRBV9 combines with J gene TRBJ1-2, with D hard to call. The CDR3 is made up of 14 amino acids. V gave up 0 bases and J gave up 6 bases, with 12 bases separating them. Germline CDR1 SGDLS, CDR2 YYNGEE. DNA for the CDR3: TGTGCCAGCAGCGTAGAACCGGACGGGAATGGCTACACCTTC. Its protein product is CASSVEPDGNGYTF.

The CDR3 protein is CASGLTDTQYF. Here the CDR3 DNA reads TGTGCCAGCGGACTCACAGATACGCAGTATTTT. The V gene is TRBV7-2, the J gene TRBJ2-3, with D possibly being TRBD2 (5 bases). The CDR3 runs 11 residues. Trimming left V 8 bases short and J 2 bases short, with 5 bases between. CDR1 and CDR2 from the germline V gene are SGHTA and FQGNSA.

This clonotype has a count of ten or more. The chain recombines TRBV20-1 with TRBJ2-3, with 12 bases lining up with TRBD2. The CDR3 covers 14 residues. Germline V lookup: CDR1 DFQATT, CDR2 SNEGSKA (reference sequence). With 3 bases clipped from V and 5 bases from J, the junction kept 3 bases outside the gene matches. This chain's CDR3 is CSASPSGRGDTQYF. DNA of the CDR3: TGCAGTGCTAGCCCTAGCGGGAGGGGAGATACGCAGTATTTT.

This clonotype came up many times. The J gene is TRBJ2-7, the V gene TRBV19; weak D call: TRBD2 (6 bases). Germline CDR1 reads LNHDA; CDR2 reads SQIVND (reference sequence). CDR3 length: 15 amino acids. The germline V and J ends were trimmed by 5 bases and 2 bases, with 16 bases remaining between them. DNA of the CDR3: TGTGCCAGTAGTCAACTGATCGGGACTCCCTACGAGCAGTACTTC. Amino acid sequence: CASSQLIGTPYEQYF.

This clonotype came up many times. The CDR3 sequence is CASSQVEQDLGNIQYF. For the CDR3, the DNA is TGTGCCAGCAGCCAAGTAGAACAGGACCTCGGAAACATTCAGTACTTC. The chain couples TRBV4-2 to TRBJ2-4, with D perhaps TRBD1 (5 bases). The V end was cut by 1 base, the J end by 6 bases, with 16 bases between. The CDR3 loop spans 16 amino acids. Germline CDR1 is LGHNA and CDR2 is YNFKEQ.

The chain couples TRBV20-1 to TRBJ1-6; no firm D call. This CDR3 is 15 amino acids long. Trimming shortened V by 6 bases and J by 3 bases, and 15 bases separated the two germline ends. Germline V CDR1 and CDR2: DFQATT, SNEGSKA (reference sequence). The CDR3 protein is CSAAASQIYNSPLHF. CDR3 coding DNA: TGCAGTGCCGCGGCGAGTCAAATCTATAATTCACCCCTCCACTTT.

In this sample, this clonotype turned up many times. V gene TRBV20-1 combines with J gene TRBJ2-2, with D tentatively TRBD2 (5 bases). Deletions cut 1 base from V and 1 base from J, with 10 bases between. CDR1 is DFQATT, CDR2 SNEGSKA, per germline (reference sequence). The CDR3 loop spans 15 amino acids. The CDR3 is CSARGSAVNTGELFF. DNA for the CDR3: TGCAGTGCTAGAGGGTCAGCGGTGAACACCGGGGAGCTGTTTTTT.

The table lists this clonotype with many counts. The chain combines TRBV12-3 or TRBV12-4 with TRBJ1-2; tentative D call: TRBD1 (5 bases). The germline V and J ends were trimmed by 7 bases and 8 bases, with 14 bases remaining between them. The CDR3 consists of 12 residues. In nucleotides, the CDR3 is TGTGCCAGCACTCTTGGGGGAAGGGGCTACACCTTC. Translating gives CASTLGGRGYTF.

This clonotype has a count of ten or more. The V gene is TRBV3-1, the J gene TRBJ2-1; TRBD2 agrees at 9 bases. Looked up from germline, CDR1 is LGHDT and CDR2 is YNNKEL (reference sequence). The CDR3 has 15 amino acids. Trimming at V came to 4 bases and at J to 4 bases, leaving 5 bases not matched to a gene. The DNA of the CDR3 is TGTGCCAGCAGCCCAAGTAGCGGGGGTTACAATGAGCAGTTCTTC. Translating gives CASSPSSGGYNEQFF.

This clonotype was observed at least ten times. The chain couples TRBV4-1 to TRBJ1-3, with TRBD1 matching over 7 bases. Unmatched junction bases numbered 14, after V lost 0 bases and J lost 0 bases. From germline, CDR1 is MGHRA and CDR2 YSYEKL. The CDR3 length is 20 residues. The CDR3 loop is CASSQDPRTGSPYSGNTIYF. The CDR3 DNA follows: TGCGCCAGCAGCCAAGATCCGCGGACAGGTTCTCCTTACTCTGGAAACACCATATATTTT.

Concerning this clonotype itself: A much larger clone is a single base away; this may be a read error. The V call is TRBV12-3 or TRBV12-4, the J call TRBJ1-1; tentative D call: TRBD1 (5 bases). This CDR3 is 15 amino acids long. CDR3 region: CASSLLRDSKTVAFF. The CDR3 DNA sequence: TGTGCCAGCAGTTTACTCAGGGACTCAAAGACTGTAGCTTTCTTT.